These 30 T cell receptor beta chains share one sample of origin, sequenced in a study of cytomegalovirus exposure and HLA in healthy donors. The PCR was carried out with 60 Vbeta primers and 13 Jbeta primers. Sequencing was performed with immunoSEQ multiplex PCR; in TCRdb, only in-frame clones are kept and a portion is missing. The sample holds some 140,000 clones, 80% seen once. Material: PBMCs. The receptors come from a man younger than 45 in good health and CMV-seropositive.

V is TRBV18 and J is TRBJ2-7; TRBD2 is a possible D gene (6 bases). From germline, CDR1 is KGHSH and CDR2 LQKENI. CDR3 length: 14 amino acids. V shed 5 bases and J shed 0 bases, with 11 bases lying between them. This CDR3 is CASSVVADSYEQYF. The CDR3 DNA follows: TGTGCCAGCTCAGTAGTAGCGGACTCCTACGAGCAGTACTTC.

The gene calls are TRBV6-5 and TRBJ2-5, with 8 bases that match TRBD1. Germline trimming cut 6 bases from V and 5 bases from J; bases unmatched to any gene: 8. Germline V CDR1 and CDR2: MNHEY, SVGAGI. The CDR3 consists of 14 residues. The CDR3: CASRSQGASETQYF. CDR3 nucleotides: TGTGCCAGCAGAAGTCAGGGGGCCTCCGAGACCCAGTACTTC.

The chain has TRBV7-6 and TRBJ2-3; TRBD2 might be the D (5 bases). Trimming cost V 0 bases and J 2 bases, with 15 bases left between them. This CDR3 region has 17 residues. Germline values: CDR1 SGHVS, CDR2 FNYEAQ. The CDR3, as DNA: TGTGCCAGCAGCTTAGCGCTCGGAGGCGGATACACAGATACGCAGTATTTT. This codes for CASSLALGGGYTDTQYF.

The CDR3 is CASSLAQGGSHGYTF. The CDR3 region has the DNA TGTGCCAGCAGCTTAGCGCAAGGGGGTTCCCATGGCTACACCTTC. V is TRBV7-9 and J is TRBJ1-2, with D perhaps TRBD1 (6 bases). The length of the CDR3 is 15 residues. CDR1 is SEHNR, CDR2 FQNEAQ, per germline (reference sequence). The V end lost 0 bases, the J end lost 6 bases, and 14 bases lay between the germline ends.

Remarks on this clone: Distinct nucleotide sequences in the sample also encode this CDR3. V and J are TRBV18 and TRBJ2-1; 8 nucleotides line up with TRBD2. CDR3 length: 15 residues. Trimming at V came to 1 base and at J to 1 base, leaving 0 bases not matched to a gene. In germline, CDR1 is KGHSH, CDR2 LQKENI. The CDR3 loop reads CASSPLAGSYNEQFF. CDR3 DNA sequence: TGTGCCAGCTCACCACTAGCGGGGTCCTACAATGAGCAGTTCTTC.

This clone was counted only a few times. As DNA, the CDR3 is TGTGCCAGCAGCGTAGAGGGGGCCGGTAGAAATGAGCAGTTCTTC. Translating gives CASSVEGAGRNEQFF. This rearrangement joins TRBV9 to TRBJ2-1, with 7 bases aligning to TRBD1. After removal of 0 bases from V and 7 bases from J, the junction contained 7 bases not matched to a gene. This CDR3 is built from 15 residues. From germline, CDR1 is SGDLS and CDR2 YYNGEE. Complete variable domain (other parts from reference TRBV9 and TRBJ2-1): DSGVTQTPKHLITATGQRVTLRCSPRSGDLSVYWYQQSLDQGLQFLIQYYNGEERAKGNILERFSAQQFPDLHSELNLSSLELGDSALYFCASSVEGAGRNEQFFGPGTRLTVL.

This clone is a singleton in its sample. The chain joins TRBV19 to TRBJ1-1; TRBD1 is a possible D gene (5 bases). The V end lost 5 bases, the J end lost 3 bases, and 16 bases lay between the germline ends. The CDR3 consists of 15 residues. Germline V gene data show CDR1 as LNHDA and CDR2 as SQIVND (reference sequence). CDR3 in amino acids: CASSVIRELDTEAFF. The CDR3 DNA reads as TGTGCCAGTAGTGTAATCAGGGAATTAGACACTGAAGCTTTCTTT.

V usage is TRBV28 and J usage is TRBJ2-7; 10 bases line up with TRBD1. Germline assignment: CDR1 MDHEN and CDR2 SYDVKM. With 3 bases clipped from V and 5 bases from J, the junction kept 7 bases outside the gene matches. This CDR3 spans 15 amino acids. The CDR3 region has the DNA TGTGCCAGCAGTTTGGTAGACAGGGGGCGAAACGAGCAGTACTTC. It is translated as CASSLVDRGRNEQYF.

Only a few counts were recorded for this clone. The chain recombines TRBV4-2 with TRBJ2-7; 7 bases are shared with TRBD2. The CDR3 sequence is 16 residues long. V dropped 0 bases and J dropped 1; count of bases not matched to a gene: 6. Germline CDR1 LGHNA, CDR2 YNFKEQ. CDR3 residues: CASSQDLASGSYEQYF. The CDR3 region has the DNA TGTGCCAGCAGCCAAGATCTAGCTAGCGGATCCTACGAGCAGTACTTC.

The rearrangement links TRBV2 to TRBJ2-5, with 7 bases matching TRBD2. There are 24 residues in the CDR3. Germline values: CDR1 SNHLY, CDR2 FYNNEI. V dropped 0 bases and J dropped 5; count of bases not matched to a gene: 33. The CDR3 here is CASSEAWGDLGGSSSDTVRETQYF. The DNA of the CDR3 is TGTGCCAGCAGTGAAGCTTGGGGGGACTTAGGCGGGAGTTCGAGTGACACGGTCAGGGAGACCCAGTACTTC.

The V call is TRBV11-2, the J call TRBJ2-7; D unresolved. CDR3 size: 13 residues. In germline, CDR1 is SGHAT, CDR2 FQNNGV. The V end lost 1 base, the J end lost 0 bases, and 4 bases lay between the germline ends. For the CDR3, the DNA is TGTGCCAGCAGCTTAGCCTTCTCCTACGAGCAGTACTTC. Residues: CASSLAFSYEQYF.

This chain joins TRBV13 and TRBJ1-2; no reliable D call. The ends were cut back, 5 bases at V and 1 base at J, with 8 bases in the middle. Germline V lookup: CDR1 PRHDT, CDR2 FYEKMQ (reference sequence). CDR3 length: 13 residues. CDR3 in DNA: TGTGCCAGCAGCCGGCGGAGTAACTATGGCTACACCTTC. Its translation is CASSRRSNYGYTF.

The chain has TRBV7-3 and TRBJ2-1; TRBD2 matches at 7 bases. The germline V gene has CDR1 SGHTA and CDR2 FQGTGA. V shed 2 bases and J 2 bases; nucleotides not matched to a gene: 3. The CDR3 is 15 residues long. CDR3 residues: CASSLGGRAYNEQFF. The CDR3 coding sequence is TGTGCCAGCAGCTTAGGTGGGAGGGCCTACAATGAGCAGTTCTTC.

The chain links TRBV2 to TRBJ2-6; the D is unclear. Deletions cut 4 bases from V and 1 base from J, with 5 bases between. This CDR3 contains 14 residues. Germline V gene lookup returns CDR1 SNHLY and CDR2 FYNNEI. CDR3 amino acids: CASSGRSGANVLTF. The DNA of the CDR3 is TGTGCCAGCAGTGGCCGGTCTGGGGCCAACGTCCTGACTTTC. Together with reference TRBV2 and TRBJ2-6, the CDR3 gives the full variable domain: EPEVTQTPSHQVTQMGQEVILRCVPISNHLYFYWYRQILGQKVEFLVSFYNNEISEKSEIFDDQFSVERPDGSNFTLKIRSTKLEDSAMYFCASSGRSGANVLTFGAGSRLTVL.

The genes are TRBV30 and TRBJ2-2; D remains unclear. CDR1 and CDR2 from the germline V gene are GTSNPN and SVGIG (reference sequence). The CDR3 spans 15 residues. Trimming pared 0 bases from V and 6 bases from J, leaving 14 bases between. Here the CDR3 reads CAWSVSASRAGELFF. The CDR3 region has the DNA TGTGCCTGGAGTGTATCGGCTAGTCGTGCCGGGGAGCTGTTTTTT.

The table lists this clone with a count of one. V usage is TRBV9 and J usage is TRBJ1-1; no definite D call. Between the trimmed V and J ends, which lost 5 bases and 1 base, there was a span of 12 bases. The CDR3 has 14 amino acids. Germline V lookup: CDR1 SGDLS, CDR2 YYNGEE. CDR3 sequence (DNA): TGTGCCAGCAGTCCCAACCCAGGGAACACTGAAGCTTTCTTT. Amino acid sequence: CASSPNPGNTEAFF.

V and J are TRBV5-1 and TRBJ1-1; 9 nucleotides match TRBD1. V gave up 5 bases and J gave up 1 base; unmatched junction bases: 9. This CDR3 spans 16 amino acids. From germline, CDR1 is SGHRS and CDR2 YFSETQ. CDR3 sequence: CASRSGATGGNTEAFF. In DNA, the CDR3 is TGCGCCAGCAGAAGTGGAGCGACAGGGGGGAACACTGAAGCTTTCTTT. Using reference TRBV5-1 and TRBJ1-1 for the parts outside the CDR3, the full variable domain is KAGVTQTPRYLIKTRGQQVTLSCSPISGHRSVSWYQQTPGQGLQFLFEYFSETQRNKGNFPGRFSGRQFSNSRSEMNVSTLELGDSALYLCASRSGATGGNTEAFFGQGTRLTVV.

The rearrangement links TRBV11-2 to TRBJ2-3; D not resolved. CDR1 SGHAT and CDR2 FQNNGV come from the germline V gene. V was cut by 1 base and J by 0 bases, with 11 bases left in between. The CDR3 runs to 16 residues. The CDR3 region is CASSLGIYYSTDTQYF. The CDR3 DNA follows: TGTGCCAGCAGCTTAGGGATATACTACAGCACAGATACGCAGTATTTT. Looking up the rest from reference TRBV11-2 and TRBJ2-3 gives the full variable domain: EAGVAQSPRYKIIEKRQSVAFWCNPISGHATLYWYQQILGQGPKLLIQFQNNGVVDDSQLPKDRFSAERLKGVDSTLKIQPAKLEDSAVYLCASSLGIYYSTDTQYFGPGTRLTVL.

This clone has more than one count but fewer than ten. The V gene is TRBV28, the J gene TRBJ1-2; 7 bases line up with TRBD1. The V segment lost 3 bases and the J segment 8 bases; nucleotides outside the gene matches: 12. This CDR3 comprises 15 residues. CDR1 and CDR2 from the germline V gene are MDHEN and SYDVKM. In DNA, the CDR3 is TGTGCCAGCAGTTTTGGTGACAGGGAGGCGAGAGGCTACACCTTC. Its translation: CASSFGDREARGYTF.

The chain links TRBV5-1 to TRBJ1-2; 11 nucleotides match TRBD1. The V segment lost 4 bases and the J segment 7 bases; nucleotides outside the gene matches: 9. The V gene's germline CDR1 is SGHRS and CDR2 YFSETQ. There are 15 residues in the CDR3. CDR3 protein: CASSPRTGGVSGYTF. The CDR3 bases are TGCGCCAGCAGCCCGAGGACAGGGGGCGTCAGTGGCTACACCTTC.

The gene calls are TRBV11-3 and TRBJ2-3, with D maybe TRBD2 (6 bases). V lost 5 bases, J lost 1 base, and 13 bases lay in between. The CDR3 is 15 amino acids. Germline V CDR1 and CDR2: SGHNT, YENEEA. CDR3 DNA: TGTGCCAGCAGCCCGAGCGGGTCAGGCACAGATACGCAGTATTTT. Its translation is CASSPSGSGTDTQYF.

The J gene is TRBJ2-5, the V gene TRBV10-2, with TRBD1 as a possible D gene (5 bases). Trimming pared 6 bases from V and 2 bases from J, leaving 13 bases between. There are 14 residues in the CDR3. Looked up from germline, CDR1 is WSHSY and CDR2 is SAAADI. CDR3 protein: CASRQIGAQETQYF. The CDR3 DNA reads TGCGCCAGCAGGCAAATTGGGGCACAAGAGACCCAGTACTTC.

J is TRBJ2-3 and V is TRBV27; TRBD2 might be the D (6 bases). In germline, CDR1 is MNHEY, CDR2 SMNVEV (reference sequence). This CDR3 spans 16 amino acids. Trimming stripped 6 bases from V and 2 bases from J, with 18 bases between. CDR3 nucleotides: TGTGCCAGCAGACCGAGCATAGCGGAGATCACAGATACGCAGTATTTT. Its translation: CASRPSIAEITDTQYF.

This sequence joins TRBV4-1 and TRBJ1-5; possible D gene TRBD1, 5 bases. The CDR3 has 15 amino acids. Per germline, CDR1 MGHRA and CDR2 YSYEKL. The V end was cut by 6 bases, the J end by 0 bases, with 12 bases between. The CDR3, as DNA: TGCGCCAGCAGGGTAGGGGTTTATAGCAATCAGCCCCAGCATTTT. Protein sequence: CASRVGVYSNQPQHF.

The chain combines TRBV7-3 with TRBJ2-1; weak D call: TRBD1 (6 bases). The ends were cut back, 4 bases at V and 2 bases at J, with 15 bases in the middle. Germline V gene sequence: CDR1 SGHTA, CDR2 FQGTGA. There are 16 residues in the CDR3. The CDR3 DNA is TGTGCCAGCAGCTACCAGGGGCTAAATCCCTACAATGAGCAGTTCTTC. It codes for CASSYQGLNPYNEQFF. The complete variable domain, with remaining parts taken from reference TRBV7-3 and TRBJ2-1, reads GAGVSQTPSNKVTEKGKYVELRCDPISGHTALYWYRQSLGQGPEFLIYFQGTGAADDSGLPNDRFFAVRPEGSVSTLKIQRTERGDSAVYLCASSYQGLNPYNEQFFGPGTRLTVL.

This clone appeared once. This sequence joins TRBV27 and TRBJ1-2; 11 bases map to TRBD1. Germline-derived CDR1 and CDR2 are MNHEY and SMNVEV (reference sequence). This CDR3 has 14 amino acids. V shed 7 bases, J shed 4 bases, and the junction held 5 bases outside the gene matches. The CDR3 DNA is TGTGCCAGCAAAAGGACAGGGGGCATCTATGGCTACACCTTC. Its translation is CASKRTGGIYGYTF.

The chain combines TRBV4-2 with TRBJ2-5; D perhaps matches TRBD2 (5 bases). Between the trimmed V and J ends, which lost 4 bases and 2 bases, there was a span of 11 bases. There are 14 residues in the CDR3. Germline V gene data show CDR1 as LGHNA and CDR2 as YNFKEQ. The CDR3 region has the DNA TGTGCCAGCAGCCGCTCCGCGGGTCAAGAGACCCAGTACTTC. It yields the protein CASSRSAGQETQYF.

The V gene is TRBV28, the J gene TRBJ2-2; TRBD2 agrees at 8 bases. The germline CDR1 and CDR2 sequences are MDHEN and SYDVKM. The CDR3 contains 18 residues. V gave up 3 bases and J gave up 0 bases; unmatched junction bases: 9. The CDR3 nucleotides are TGTGCCAGCAGTTTCCTCCTTGGACTAGCAGCGAACACCGGGGAGCTGTTTTTT. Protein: CASSFLLGLAANTGELFF.

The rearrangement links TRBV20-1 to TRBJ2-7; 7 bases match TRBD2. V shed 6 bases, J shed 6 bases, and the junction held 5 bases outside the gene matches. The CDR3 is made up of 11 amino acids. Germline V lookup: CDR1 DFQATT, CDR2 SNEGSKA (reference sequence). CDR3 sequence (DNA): TGCAGTGCCGGACTAGTCTCCGAGCAGTACTTC. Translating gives CSAGLVSEQYF.

CDR3 DNA sequence: TGTGCCAGCAGTCCGGGGGACAGGCGAGGCTACACCTTC. Translation: CASSPGDRRGYTF. V usage is TRBV28 and J usage is TRBJ1-2; 8 bases line up with TRBD1. Germline assignment: CDR1 MDHEN and CDR2 SYDVKM. The CDR3 length is 13 residues. J gave up 8 bases and V 5 bases, and 7 bases lay outside the gene matches.